The 25 T cell receptor beta chains below were found in one sample sequenced in a study of OX40 agonist ivuxolimab in advanced cancers. Clones were read by immunoSEQ multiplex PCR, and TCRdb kept only the in-frame ones, dropping some. The sample consists of about 83,000 clones, roughly 84% of them appearing once. This sample comprised CD4+ or CD8+ T cells sorted from blood, obtained in a trial of the OX40 agonist ivuxolimab. These TCRs come from an adult with an advanced solid tumor such as melanoma, head and neck, liver or kidney cancer.

This sequence joins TRBV7-8 and TRBJ1-2, with a tentative D call TRBD1 (5 bases). Trimming removed 1 base from V and 4 bases from J, with 16 bases in between. Per the germline V gene, CDR1 is SGHVS and CDR2 is FQNEAQ. The length of the CDR3 is 16 residues. CDR3 coding DNA: TGTGCCAGCAGCTTAGATTGGCCCCAGGGTACCTATGGCTACACCTTC. Translated: CASSLDWPQGTYGYTF.

The chain recombines TRBV2 with TRBJ2-4; D might be TRBD2 (6 bases). This CDR3 comprises 14 residues. Germline lookup yields CDR1 SNHLY and CDR2 FYNNEI. V lost 9 bases and J lost 0, with 12 bases in between. In DNA form, the CDR3 reads TGTGCCAGTCTTAGCGGTTTAGCCAAAAACATTCAGTACTTC. It encodes CASLSGLAKNIQYF.

This chain links TRBV19 with TRBJ1-4; tentative D call: TRBD1 (6 bases). Germline CDR1 is LNHDA and CDR2 is SQIVND (reference sequence). V lost 1 base, J lost 5 bases, and 11 bases lay in between. CDR3 length equals 15 residues. The CDR3 loop is CASSIATGQNEKLFF. Written as DNA, the CDR3 is TGTGCCAGTAGTATAGCGACAGGCCAAAATGAAAAACTGTTTTTT.

The rearrangement uses TRBV19 and TRBJ1-1; D call uncertain. The CDR3 loop spans 12 amino acids. Germline CDR1 LNHDA, CDR2 SQIVND (reference sequence). With 7 bases removed from V and 3 bases from J, the gap between germline ends came to 9 bases. CDR3 sequence reads: CASKSGYTEAFF. CDR3 coding DNA: TGTGCCAGTAAATCCGGGTACACTGAAGCTTTCTTT.

The chain recombines TRBV29-1 with TRBJ2-4; no firm D call. Per the germline V gene, CDR1 is SQVTM and CDR2 is ANQGSEA. Trimming took off 7 bases at V and 5 bases at J, with 12 bases between the two ends. The CDR3 is 12 amino acids. The CDR3 spells CSGSTEQNIQYF. CDR3 sequence (DNA): TGCAGCGGATCCACCGAACAAAACATTCAGTACTTC.

This clone is a singleton in its sample. The rearrangement joins TRBV7-2 to TRBJ2-2; D not resolved. Trimming removed 2 bases from V and 6 bases from J, with 10 bases in between. Germline values: CDR1 SGHTA, CDR2 FQGNSA. The CDR3 extends over 14 amino acids. CDR3 protein: CASSLQSPPGELFF. The CDR3 DNA reads TGTGCCAGCAGCTTACAATCCCCCCCCGGGGAGCTGTTTTTT.

The chain is built from TRBV15 and TRBJ1-5; no definite D call. Germline V gene data show CDR1 as LNHNV and CDR2 as YYDKDF (reference sequence). Trimming stripped 3 bases from V and 2 bases from J, with 5 bases between. The CDR3 totals 13 residues. CDR3 residues: CATSRRGNQPQHF. For the CDR3, the DNA is TGTGCCACCAGCAGGAGGGGCAATCAGCCCCAGCATTTT.

This clone was seen just once. V usage is TRBV4-3 and J usage is TRBJ1-2, with a tentative D call TRBD1 (5 bases). V lost 2 bases to trimming and J lost 5 bases, with 21 bases between them. This CDR3 spans 17 amino acids. Germline V gene lookup returns CDR1 LGHNA and CDR2 YSLEER. CDR3 protein: CASSQLALGRQGYGYTF. CDR3 in DNA: TGCGCCAGCAGCCAACTTGCTTTGGGACGCCAGGGATATGGCTACACCTTC.

This rearrangement joins TRBV29-1 to TRBJ2-3; 8 positions agree with TRBD2. V dropped 4 bases and J dropped 8; count of bases not matched to a gene: 14. Germline loops: CDR1 SQVTM, CDR2 ANQGSEA. The CDR3 consists of 15 residues. The DNA of the CDR3 is TGCAGCGTTGTGGTCCCGGGAGGGCCGGACGGTACGCAGTATTTT. Translating it yields CSVVVPGGPDGTQYF.

The chain couples TRBV29-1 to TRBJ2-3, with 12 bases fitting TRBD2. The length of the CDR3 is 13 residues. CDR1 and CDR2 from the germline V gene are SQVTM and ANQGSEA. V shed 3 bases, J shed 7 bases, and the junction held 2 bases outside the gene matches. This CDR3 reads CSVEGLAGNTQYF. DNA for the CDR3: TGCAGCGTTGAGGGACTAGCGGGTAATACGCAGTATTTT.

A single count supports this clone. The same CDR3 is also encoded by other DNA sequences in this sample. The V call is TRBV7-7, the J call TRBJ2-1; D unclear. CDR1 and CDR2 from the germline V gene are SSHAT and FNYEAQ (reference sequence). The CDR3 consists of 13 residues. V lost 1 base, J lost 0 bases, and 1 base lay in between. For the CDR3, the DNA is TGTGCCAGCAGCTTAGACTCCTACAATGAGCAGTTCTTC. It specifies CASSLDSYNEQFF.

The V gene is TRBV2, the J gene TRBJ2-7; TRBD2 matches at 12 bases. Germline V gives CDR1 SNHLY, CDR2 FYNNEI. This CDR3 comprises 14 residues. V trimming: 8 bases; J trimming: 5 bases; junction bases outside the gene matches: 7. The CDR3 DNA reads TGTGCCAGCGGCAAGACTAGCGGGAGTCACGAGCAGTACTTC. It translates to CASGKTSGSHEQYF.

CDR3 region: CASRSTGPSDYGYTF. CDR3 bases: TGTGCAAGTCGCTCGACAGGGCCCTCTGACTATGGCTACACCTTC. The genes are TRBV12-2 and TRBJ1-2; the tabulated D call, TRBD1, remains unverified against the DNA. TRBV12-2 is a pseudogene segment. The length of the CDR3 is 15 residues.

V is TRBV7-6 and J is TRBJ2-7, with 10 bases identical to TRBD2. CDR3 length: 18 amino acids. The germline gives CDR1 SGHVS, CDR2 FNYEAQ. V gave up 2 bases and J gave up 0 bases; unmatched junction bases: 10. CDR3 in DNA: TGTGCCAGCAGCTTACTCCCGCTAGCGGGGGACAGCTCCTACGAGCAGTACTTC. Protein product: CASSLLPLAGDSSYEQYF.

This clone occurred once. The chain is built from TRBV7-8 and TRBJ1-2, with 9 bases aligning to TRBD1. This CDR3 region has 14 residues. Trimming took 5 bases from V and 6 from J; bases not matched to a gene: 7. CDR1 is SGHVS and CDR2 is FQNEAQ in the germline V gene. The CDR3 region is CASSPPGTGNGYTF. The CDR3 region has the DNA TGTGCCAGCAGCCCCCCCGGGACAGGGAATGGCTACACCTTC.

This clone has just a few counts. V and J are TRBV5-1 and TRBJ1-1, with TRBD1 identical over 10 bases. This CDR3 region has 15 residues. The ends lost 8 bases at V and 1 base at J; junction bases unmatched: 8. Looked up from germline, CDR1 is SGHRS and CDR2 is YFSETQ. The CDR3 DNA reads TGCGCCAGTAAGGGACAGGGGCGTCGGAACACTGAAGCTTTCTTT. This codes for CASKGQGRRNTEAFF.

This chain connects TRBV29-1 to TRBJ1-4, with 10 bases identical to TRBD1. The CDR3 runs to 14 residues. Germline CDR1 reads SQVTM; CDR2 reads ANQGSEA. Trimming removed 5 bases from V and 8 bases from J; junction bases left unmatched: 8. CDR3 region: CSVTRTGGGEKLFF. DNA for the CDR3: TGCAGCGTTACAAGGACAGGGGGAGGGGAAAAACTGTTTTTT.

The gene calls are TRBV7-9 and TRBJ1-2; possible D gene TRBD1, 5 bases. Germline lookup yields CDR1 SEHNR and CDR2 FQNEAQ (reference sequence). Trimming stripped 2 bases from V and 4 bases from J, with 5 bases between. The CDR3 spans 12 residues. The CDR3 loop is CASSLTGYGYTF. The CDR3 coding sequence is TGTGCCAGCAGCTTAACAGGCTATGGCTACACCTTC.

This clone was picked up one time. Other DNA sequences in this sample translate to the same CDR3. The chain is built from TRBV29-1 and TRBJ2-5; D unresolved. Germline loops: CDR1 SQVTM, CDR2 ANQGSEA. The CDR3 has 10 residues. The V end lost 6 bases, the J end lost 3 bases, and 5 bases lay between the germline ends. The CDR3 sequence: CSVGEETQYF. The CDR3 nucleotides read TGCAGCGTCGGCGAAGAGACCCAGTACTTC.

V is TRBV2 and J is TRBJ2-3; 11 bases agree with TRBD2. This CDR3 has 17 amino acids. Germline lookup yields CDR1 SNHLY and CDR2 FYNNEI. The trim removed 3 bases at V and 3 bases at J, leaving 8 bases unmatched. The CDR3 region is CASSDGIAGGLTDTQYF. CDR3 nucleotides: TGTGCCAGCAGTGACGGGATAGCGGGGGGGCTGACAGATACGCAGTATTTT.

The V and J genes are TRBV6-1 and TRBJ1-2, with TRBD1 matching 9 bases. Germline V gene lookup returns CDR1 MNHNS and CDR2 SASEGT. The CDR3 spans 19 residues. Trimming at V came to 3 bases and at J to 3 bases, leaving 17 bases not matched to a gene. In nucleotides, the CDR3 is TGTGCCAGCAGTGAGAAATTGCCGGGACAGGGATCTCTCGACTATGGCTACACCTTC. Its protein product is CASSEKLPGQGSLDYGYTF.

The chain joins TRBV5-1 to TRBJ2-5; 8 nucleotides line up with TRBD1. Germline V gene sequence: CDR1 SGHRS, CDR2 YFSETQ. V lost 6 bases and J lost 4; bases outside the gene matches: 5. This CDR3 has 13 amino acids. CDR3 coding DNA: TGCGCCAGCACCATTACAGGGGGAGAGACCCAGTACTTC. Amino acid sequence: CASTITGGETQYF.

The chain has TRBV1 and TRBJ2-1; TRBD2, as called in the table, went unchecked against the DNA. TRBV1 is a pseudogene. The CDR3 length is 16 residues. The CDR3 reads CTSSQDRRGCYNEQFF. In DNA, the CDR3 is TGCACCAGCAGCCAAGACCGGCGGGGTTGCTACAATGAGCAGTTCTTC.

The chain uses TRBV30 and TRBJ2-3, with D possibly TRBD2 on 5 matching bases. The CDR3 runs to 12 residues. Per the germline V gene, CDR1 is GTSNPN and CDR2 is SVGIG (reference sequence). V was trimmed by 3 bases and J by 5 bases, leaving 9 bases between them. CDR3 nucleotide sequence: TGTGCCTGGAGCCTCGGAGGAGATACGCAGTATTTT. Protein product: CAWSLGGDTQYF.

The table lists this clone with a few counts. V gene TRBV4-3 combines with J gene TRBJ2-5, with TRBD2 matching 8 bases. The CDR3 runs to 13 residues. CDR1 is LGHNA and CDR2 is YSLEER in the germline V gene. The V and J ends lost 3 bases and 4 bases, in that order; junction bases with no gene match: 1. The CDR3 coding sequence is TGCGCCAGCAGCCAGGGACTAGGAGAGACCCAGTACTTC. It codes for CASSQGLGETQYF.